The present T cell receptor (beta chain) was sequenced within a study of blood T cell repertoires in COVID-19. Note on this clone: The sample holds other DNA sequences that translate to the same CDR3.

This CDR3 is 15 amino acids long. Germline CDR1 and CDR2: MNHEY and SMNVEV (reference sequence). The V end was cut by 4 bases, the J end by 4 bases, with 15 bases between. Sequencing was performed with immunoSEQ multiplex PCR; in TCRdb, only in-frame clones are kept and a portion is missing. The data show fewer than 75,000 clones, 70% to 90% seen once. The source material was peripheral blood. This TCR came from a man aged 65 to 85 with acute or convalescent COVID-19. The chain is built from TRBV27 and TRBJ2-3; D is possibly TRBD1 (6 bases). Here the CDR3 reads CASSYLASGADTQYF. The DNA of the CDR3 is TGTGCCAGCAGTTACCTGGCCTCAGGGGCAGATACGCAGTATTTT.